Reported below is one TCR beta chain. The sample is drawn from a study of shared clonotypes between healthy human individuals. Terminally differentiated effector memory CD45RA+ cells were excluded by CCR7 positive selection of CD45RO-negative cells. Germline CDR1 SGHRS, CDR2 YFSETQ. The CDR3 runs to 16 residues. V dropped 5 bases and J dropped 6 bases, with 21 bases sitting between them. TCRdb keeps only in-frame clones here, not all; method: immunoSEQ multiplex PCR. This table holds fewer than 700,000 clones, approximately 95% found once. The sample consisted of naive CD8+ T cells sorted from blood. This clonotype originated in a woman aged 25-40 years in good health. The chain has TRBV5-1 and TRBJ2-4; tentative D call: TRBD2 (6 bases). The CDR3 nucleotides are TGCGCCAGCAGTTCATTAGGGCTGGAGGGCCCAAACATTCAGTACTTC. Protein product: CASSSLGLEGPNIQYF.